Listed below are T cell receptor beta chains from one sample, sequenced in a study of T cell clonotyping in hematopoietic cell transplantation. Generated by immunoSEQ multiplex PCR, the TCRdb table keeps only in-frame clones and is missing some. The sample has roughly 27,000 clones, nearly 97% seen once; the top ten hold approximately 1.5%. The source material was peripheral blood mononuclear cells. Every receptor here comes from a man in his fifties or sixties in good health. Some clones in this sample may be carry-over from other donors' samples. The CDR3 runs from the conserved cysteine through the conserved F or W. A D gene is named only where the DNA matches it firmly. Clone size is given for some rows only: seen once, a few or many times, or a class if the clone is expanded.

v_call	d_call	j_call	clone_size	cdr3_nt	cdr3_aa
TRBV18	.	TRBJ1-2	.	TGTGCCAGCTCACCACCTCCTGCAGGGCCAAGCTATGGCTACACCTTC	CASSPPPAGPSYGYTF
TRBV10-2	.	TRBJ2-7	.	TGCGCCAGCAGTGAGTCGTATCCGACGGCGAACTTC	CASSESYPTANF
TRBV7-3	.	TRBJ1-2	.	TGTGCCAGCAGCTTAATGTCGGGGGCTGGTGGCTACACCTTC	CASSLMSGAGGYTF
TRBV5-6	.	TRBJ1-6	.	TGTGCCAGCAGTGGACAGAGTAATTCACCCCTCCACTTT	CASSGQSNSPLHF
TRBV11-2	.	TRBJ1-1	.	TGTGCCAGCAGCTTCCAACTCGTCAGGGCGGCTGAAGCTTTCTTT	CASSFQLVRAAEAFF
TRBV5-1	.	TRBJ2-6	.	TGCGCCAGCAGCTTGCAGGGTGAGACTGGGGCCAACGTCCTGGCTTTC	CASSLQGETGANVLAF
TRBV10-3	.	TRBJ1-3	once	TGTGCCATCAGTGAGTCTGGGGGCTATCGTTCCATATATTTT	CAISESGGYRSIYF
TRBV30	TRBD1	TRBJ1-5	.	TGTGCCTGGAGTAAGAGGGACAGGGGTCTTTTTCAGCCCCAGCATTTT	CAWSKRDRGLFQPQHF
TRBV7-2	TRBD1	TRBJ2-1	.	TGTGCCAGCAGCTCCCGGGACAGGGGACACAATGAGCAGTTCTTC	CASSSRDRGHNEQFF
TRBV6-6	.	TRBJ1-5	.	TGTGCCAGCAGTTACTCGGGACGGAGCAATCAGCCCCAGCATTTT	CASSYSGRSNQPQHF
TRBV30	.	TRBJ1-2	.	TGTGCCTGGAGCCCCGCCCTGGGCTATGGCTACACCTTC	CAWSPALGYGYTF
TRBV6-5	.	TRBJ1-2	.	TGTGCCAGCAGTTACTCTTTATCCAGGACTCTTGATGGCTACACCTTC	CASSYSLSRTLDGYTF
TRBV15	.	TRBJ2-2	.	TGTGCCACCAGCAGAGAGACCGGGGAGCTGTTTTTT	CATSRETGELFF
TRBV29-1	.	TRBJ1-6	.	TGCAGCGTGGGCGGCGACTATAATTCACCCCTCCACTTT	CSVGGDYNSPLHF
TRBV5-1	.	TRBJ1-2	.	TGCGCCAGCAGCCGCAACAGCGACTATGGCTACACCTTC	CASSRNSDYGYTF
TRBV5-1	.	TRBJ2-2	once	TGCGCCAGCAGCTTGTCACTAGTAGGGTCCGGGGAGCTGTTTTTT	CASSLSLVGSGELFF
TRBV5-1	.	TRBJ2-7	.	TGCGCCAGCAGCTTGGAAGGGGGTCAGTACTTC	CASSLEGGQYF
TRBV7-9	.	TRBJ1-4	.	TGTGCCAGCAGCCCCTGGACAACCCGGGGGGAAAAACTGTTTTTT	CASSPWTTRGEKLFF
TRBV28	.	TRBJ1-3	.	TGTGCCAGCAGTTTTCCCAGGGGCACTGGAAACACCATATATTTT	CASSFPRGTGNTIYF
TRBV5-4	.	TRBJ2-7	.	TGTGCCAGCAGCGGACAGCTTAGCTCCTACGAGCAGTACTTC	CASSGQLSSYEQYF
TRBV9	.	TRBJ1-1	.	TGTGCCAGCAGCGTAGGGGAGAGTGAAGCTTTCTTT	CASSVGESEAFF
TRBV6-4	.	TRBJ2-1	.	TGTGCCAGCAGTGAAAGATGGGGGGGCGGCCCGCAGTTCTTC	CASSERWGGGPQFF
TRBV4-3	TRBD2	TRBJ2-7	.	TGCGCCAGCAGCCGGGACTACTCCTACGAGCAGTACTTC	CASSRDYSYEQYF
TRBV4-3	.	TRBJ1-2	.	TGCGCCAGCAGCCAAGATACTCCCGGGGCCCCCTATGGCTACACCTTC	CASSQDTPGAPYGYTF
TRBV10-3	.	TRBJ1-2	.	TGTGCCATCAGTGAGACCCCTCGAGGCTATGGCTACACCTTC	CAISETPRGYGYTF
TRBV7-2	TRBD1	TRBJ2-5	.	TGTGCCAGCAGCAGAGGGGGACAGGGGAGAGAGACCCAGTACTTC	CASSRGGQGRETQYF
TRBV5-5	TRBD1	TRBJ1-2	few	TGTGCCAGCAGCTTTGGGGACAGCTATGGCTACACCTTC	CASSFGDSYGYTF
TRBV5-1	.	TRBJ2-6	.	TGCGCCAGCTTAAGCTCTGGGGCCAACGTCCTGACTTTC	CASLSSGANVLTF
TRBV28	.	TRBJ2-7	.	TGTGCCAGCAGTTTACGCTACGAGCAGTACTTC	CASSLRYEQYF
TRBV25-1	.	TRBJ2-7	.	TGTGCCAGCAGGGCGACAGGCTACGAGCAGTACTTC	CASRATGYEQYF
TRBV7-8	.	TRBJ2-7	.	TGTGCCAGCAGCTCCCGACCGCGGGGAAGCGGTGGGTCCTACGAGCAGTACTTC	CASSSRPRGSGGSYEQYF
TRBV7-2	TRBD1	TRBJ2-7	.	TGTGCCAGCAGCCCCCCGGGACAGCTCTACGAGCAGTACTTC	CASSPPGQLYEQYF